This record concerns one T cell receptor beta chain sequence. Its antigen is not known. Germline values: CDR1 SGHDN, CDR2 FVKESK. This CDR3 spans 17 amino acids. Germline trimming cut 1 base from V and 5 bases from J; bases unmatched to any gene: 6. Profiling relied on immunoSEQ multiplex PCR, and the TCRdb table lists in-frame clones only, not all of them. The sample yields 130,000 to 150,000 clones, roughly 89% seen once. The sample comes from a study of T cell responses to AZD1222 COVID-19 vaccine. Study-wide findings and caveats: Clonal diversity was possibly underestimated; the donors were predominantly white British and more often female.

The V and J genes are TRBV14 and TRBJ2-2; TRBD2 matches at 11 bases. This receptor was identified in an adult who received the AZD1222 COVID-19 vaccine. The sample in question was peripheral blood, obtained 28 days after the second AZD1222 dose. CDR3 sequence (DNA): TGTGCCAGCAGCCAAGGACTAGCGGGACAGGGTACCGGGGAGCTGTTTTTT. Residues: CASSQGLAGQGTGELFF.